Below are 19 T cell receptor beta chains sequenced from a single sample in a study of CD4 and CD8 cells across lung adenocarcinoma regions. TCRdb redid the calling of the PCR reads with MiXCR, one entry per CDR3 protein. The data hold tens of thousands of distinct CDR3 sequences, with over 45% observed a single time. The sample was CD8+ T cells from the center of a lung tumor. These receptors were obtained from a male donor with lung adenocarcinoma. The CD4 and CD8 labels of this study may be unreliable.

V is TRBV23-1 and J is TRBJ2-5; 8 positions agree with TRBD2. The end of the DNA is better explained by TRBJ2-1, so the J call may be wrong. TRBV23-1 is marked as an open reading frame, function uncertain. The CDR3 contains 17 residues. Here the CDR3 DNA reads TGCGCCAGCAGTCAGCTTGTCGCCGAGCGGGAGTATAATGAGCAGTTCTTC. Encoded protein: CASSQLVAEREYNEQFF.

This clonotype was picked up many times. The V call is TRBV12-3 or TRBV12-4, the J call TRBJ2-1; D remains ambiguous. The CDR3 covers 12 residues. V was shortened by 3 bases and J by 12 bases, with 12 bases between the two germline ends. CDR3 protein: CASSFPSRAQFF. CDR3 in DNA: TGTGCCAGCAGTTTCCCCTCGAGAGCGCAGTTCTTC.

Concerning this clonotype itself: The junction shows a germline mismatch at one end, possibly a read error. J is TRBJ2-5 and V is TRBV6-1; 7 nucleotides agree with TRBD1. The CDR3 has 16 amino acids. In germline, CDR1 is MNHNS, CDR2 SASEGT. CDR3 coding DNA: TGTGCCAGCAGGGGTGAAGGGGGCGGCGACCCAGAGACGCAGTACTTC. This translates into CASRGEGGGDPETQYF.

This chain links TRBV27 with TRBJ1-3; no reliable D call. Germline V lookup: CDR1 MNHEY, CDR2 SMNVEV (reference sequence). V was shortened by 3 bases and J by 0 bases, with 12 bases between the two germline ends. The CDR3 sequence is 16 residues long. DNA for the CDR3: TGTGCCAGCAGTTTTAGTCTGGGGAGCTCTGGAAACACCATATATTTT. It translates to CASSFSLGSSGNTIYF.

This clonotype has more than one count but fewer than ten. Sequence at one end of the junction differs from germline and may be a read error. The chain links TRBV7-7 to TRBJ2-2; D is unresolved. This CDR3 has 15 amino acids. Germline V CDR1 and CDR2: SSHAT, FNYEAQ (reference sequence). The CDR3 reads CASSTLDGGIGELFF. The CDR3 DNA reads as TGTGCTAGCAGCACCCTTGACGGTGGAATCGGGGAGCTGTTTTTT.

The chain combines TRBV30 with TRBJ1-2, with D perhaps matching TRBD1 (6 bases). Trimming removed 2 bases at V and 6 bases at J, with 10 bases between. Germline CDR1 GTSNPN, CDR2 SVGIG (reference sequence). The CDR3 is 12 amino acids. CDR3 amino acids: CAWSSQGNGYTF. The CDR3 bases are TGTGCCTGGAGTTCACAGGGAAATGGCTACACCTTC.

Remarks on this clonotype: The junction does not match germline at one end; this may be a read error. This rearrangement joins TRBV4-1 to TRBJ2-3; 9 bases are a match to TRBD2. The CDR3 runs to 20 residues. Germline values: CDR1 MGHRA, CDR2 YSYEKL. This chain's CDR3 is CASSQDKGGSGGCGTDTQYF. The CDR3 DNA is TGCGCCAGCAGCCAAGATAAGGGGGGTAGCGGGGGATGTGGCACAGATACGCAGTATTTC.

The rearrangement links TRBV6-1 to TRBJ2-3; no clear D gene. The CDR3 sequence is 17 residues long. Trimming pared 6 bases from V and 0 bases from J, leaving 19 bases between. Germline values: CDR1 MNHNS, CDR2 SASEGT. The CDR3 DNA reads as TGTGCCAGCAGCCGATCGGGCAGAAGGTCTAGCACAGATACGCAGTATTTT. It yields the protein CASSRSGRRSSTDTQYF.

This clonotype was picked up many times. This CDR3 reads CASSRGQAGKETQYF. In DNA, the CDR3 is TGTGCCAGCAGTAGGGGACAAGCGGGCAAAGAGACCCAGTACTTC. The V gene is TRBV27, the J gene TRBJ2-5; D possibly matches TRBD1 or TRBD2 (6 bases each). Per germline, CDR1 MNHEY and CDR2 SMNVEV (reference sequence). This CDR3 region has 15 residues. V was clipped by 5 bases and J by 3 bases, with 16 bases between them.

The rearrangement uses TRBV6-4 and TRBJ1-2; D gene uncertain. CDR1 and CDR2 (germline): MRHNA, SNTAGT. The V and J ends lost 4 bases and 7 bases respectively, with 19 bases between them. The length of the CDR3 is 15 residues. Written as DNA, the CDR3 is TGTGCCAGCAGTGCCTCCTTTAGGGCAGGTACTGGCTACACCTTC. Translated, it gives CASSASFRAGTGYTF.

With respect to this clonotype: A much larger clone differs from this one at a single base, so this may be a read error. The chain combines TRBV10-3 with TRBJ2-1; D is possibly TRBD2 (5 bases). Looked up from germline, CDR1 is ENHRY and CDR2 is SYGVKD. This CDR3 is built from 12 residues. V was trimmed by 6 bases and J by 10 bases, leaving 13 bases between them. CDR3 in DNA: TGTGCCATCAGGACTGAGGGATACGAGCAGTTCTTC. Translating gives CAIRTEGYEQFF.

V gene TRBV6-5 combines with J gene TRBJ2-3, with TRBD1 matching 7 bases. The CDR3 runs 14 residues. Germline CDR1 and CDR2: MNHEY and SVGAGI. V gave up 0 bases and J gave up 8 bases; unmatched junction bases: 5. The CDR3 here is CASSYSRGGGTQYF. The CDR3 DNA is TGTGCCAGCAGTTACTCGAGAGGGGGCGGTACGCAGTATTTT.

With regard to this clonotype: The junction shows a germline mismatch at one end, possibly a read error. The genes are TRBV6-1 and TRBJ2-3, with D perhaps TRBD1 (5 bases). This CDR3 has 13 amino acids. CDR1 and CDR2 (germline): MNHNS, SASEGT. The DNA of the CDR3 is TGTGCCAGGGGGCAGGGTGGGAAAGACACGCAGTATTTC. As protein: CARGQGGKDTQYF.

This clonotype was recorded at least ten times. The gene calls are TRBV7-6 and TRBJ2-1, with D possibly called TRBD1 or TRBD2 (5 bases each). The end of the DNA fits TRBJ2-7 better, so the J call may be wrong. Germline V gene lookup returns CDR1 SGHVS and CDR2 FNYEAQ. This CDR3 spans 14 amino acids. The CDR3 nucleotides read TGTGCCAGCAGCTCCGGGACGGGGTCCTACGAGCAGTACTTC. This encodes CASSSGTGSYEQYF.

This clonotype was detected only once. The genes are TRBV6-1 and TRBJ2-5; D is possibly TRBD1 (6 bases). TRBJ2-7 explains the end of the DNA better; the J call may be wrong. Germline V lookup: CDR1 MNHNS, CDR2 SASEGT. The CDR3 runs to 13 residues. The CDR3 protein is CASSVQGHGEQYF. The DNA for the CDR3 is TGTGCCAGCAGTGTACAGGGTCATGGCGAGCAGTACTTC.

J is TRBJ2-3 and V is TRBV10-2, with D perhaps assigned TRBD1 or TRBD2 (5 bases each). Germline V lookup: CDR1 WSHSY, CDR2 SAAADI. The CDR3 runs to 17 residues. The V end lost 0 bases, the J end lost 0 bases, and 13 bases lay between the germline ends. The CDR3: CASSESGRFGSTDTQYF. CDR3 DNA: TGCGCCAGCAGTGAGTCGGGACGGTTCGGAAGCACAGATACGCAGTATTTT.

Turning to this clonotype: One junction end does not reproduce the germline sequence, and a read error may be involved. This sequence joins TRBV10-1 and TRBJ2-1, with a possible D match to TRBD1 (6 bases). The CDR3 is 15 residues long. Germline loops: CDR1 WNHNN, CDR2 SYGVQD (reference sequence). The DNA for the CDR3 is TGCGCCAGCAGTGAGAGGGGGAGCTCCTCCAATGAGCAGTTTTTT. It is translated as CASSERGSSSNEQFF.

This clonotype was counted a few times. This chain joins TRBV10-3 and TRBJ1-1; perhaps TRBD1 as D (5 bases). Germline lookup yields CDR1 ENHRY and CDR2 SYGVKD. V was trimmed by 10 bases and J by 5 bases, leaving 14 bases between them. This CDR3 is 12 amino acids long. The CDR3 bases are TGTGCCACCGAAACAGGCGCGACTGAAGCTTTCTTT. Translated: CATETGATEAFF.

The V gene is TRBV4-1, the J gene TRBJ2-1, with D tentatively TRBD1 or TRBD2 (6 bases each). Matching the DNA end better, TRBJ2-7 makes the J call doubtful. CDR3 length equals 17 residues. Germline loops: CDR1 MGHRA, CDR2 YSYEKL. DNA of the CDR3: TGCGCCAGCAGCCAAGCCGTAGAAGGAGGGGGCTCCTACGAGCAGTACTTC. Residues: CASSQAVEGGGSYEQYF.